The clone carrying this T cell receptor (beta chain) is judged medium-sized. The antigen is not known. This sample was included in a study of T cell clonotyping in hematopoietic cell transplantation. Study-level findings and limits: At the given depth, recipient repertoires were over 95% de novo clonotypes. Graft donor and pretransplant recipient Inverse Simpson Index values predicted broader posttransplant TCR diversity. No sorting was done, leaving CD4 and CD8 contributions mixed. Recipient TCR diversity dropped after transplant; expanded clonotypes rose from day 30 to 180.

The germline CDR1 and CDR2 sequences are LGHNA and YNFKEQ. This CDR3 is 17 amino acids long. Trimming pared 4 bases from V and 2 bases from J, leaving 19 bases between. Method: immunoSEQ multiplex PCR; TCRdb's copy keeps in-frame clones and lacks some. The top ten hold 10% to 15% of the sample, which has over 8,000 clones, 51% seen once. This clonotype was sampled from a female patient in her 50s who had an allogeneic stem cell transplant from an unrelated donor, so the T cells may come from the graft donor. Some clones in this sample may be carry-over from other donors' samples. The sample was peripheral blood mononuclear cells, taken 100 days after allogeneic stem cell transplant. The chain recombines TRBV4-2 with TRBJ2-3; a weak D match, TRBD2 (6 bases). The DNA for the CDR3 is TGTGCCAGCAGCCCTAAGCGCCGGACTACCTACACAGATACGCAGTATTTT. It yields the protein CASSPKRRTTYTDTQYF.